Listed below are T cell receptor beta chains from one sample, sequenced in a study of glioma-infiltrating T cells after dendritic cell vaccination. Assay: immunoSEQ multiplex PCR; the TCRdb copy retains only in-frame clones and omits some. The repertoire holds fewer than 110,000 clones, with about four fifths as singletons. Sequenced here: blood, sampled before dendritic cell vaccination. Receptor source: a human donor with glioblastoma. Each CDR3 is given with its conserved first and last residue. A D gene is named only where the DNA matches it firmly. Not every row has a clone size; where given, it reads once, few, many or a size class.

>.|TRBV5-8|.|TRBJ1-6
CASSNGEARSYNSPLHF
TGTGCCAGCAGCAACGGTGAGGCTAGGTCCTATAATTCACCCCTCCACTTT
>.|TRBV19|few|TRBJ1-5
CGSGAQLYSNQPQHF
TGTGGCAGTGGGGCGCAACTTTATAGCAATCAGCCCCAGCATTTT
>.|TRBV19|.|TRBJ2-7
CASRGGSYEQYF
TGTGCCAGTAGGGGGGGCTCCTACGAGCAGTACTTC
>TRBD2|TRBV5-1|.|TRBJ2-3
CASSSSSGGHGDTQYF
TGCGCCAGCAGCTCGTCTAGCGGGGGGCATGGAGATACGCAGTATTTT
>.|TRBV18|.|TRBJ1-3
CASSPTTDRSSGNTIYF
TGTGCCAGCTCACCAACGACCGACAGAAGCTCTGGAAACACCATATATTTT
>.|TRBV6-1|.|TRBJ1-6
CASSDTSGIRGSPLHF
TGTGCCAGCAGTGACACTTCAGGAATACGCGGGTCACCCCTCCACTTT
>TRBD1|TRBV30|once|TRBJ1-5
CAWSLDRERGQPQHF
TGTGCCTGGAGTCTCGACAGGGAGAGAGGGCAGCCCCAGCATTTT
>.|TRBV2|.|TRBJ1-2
CASSEIPDSYTF
TGTGCCAGCAGTGAGATTCCAGACTCCTACACCTTC
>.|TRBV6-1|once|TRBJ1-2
CASTESREEDGYTF
TGTGCCAGCACCGAGTCTCGGGAGGAGGATGGCTACACCTTC
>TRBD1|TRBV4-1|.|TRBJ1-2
CASSQAPRTGPSYGYTF
TGCGCCAGCAGCCAAGCCCCGAGGACAGGGCCAAGCTATGGCTACACCTTC
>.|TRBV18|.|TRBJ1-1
CASSPSSESMNTEAFF
TGTGCCAGCTCACCCTCAAGTGAAAGCATGAACACTGAAGCTTTCTTT
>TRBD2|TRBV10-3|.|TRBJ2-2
CAIRGLGLTGELFF
TGTGCCATCAGAGGACTAGGCCTCACCGGGGAGCTGTTTTTT
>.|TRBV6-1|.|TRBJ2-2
CASSELGAETGELFF
TGTGCCAGCAGTGAATTGGGGGCAGAGACCGGGGAGCTGTTTTTT
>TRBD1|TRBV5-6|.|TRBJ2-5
CASSLKGAGETQYF
TGTGCCAGCAGCTTAAAGGGGGCTGGGGAGACCCAGTACTTC
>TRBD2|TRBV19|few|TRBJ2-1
CASSPLAGGGNEQFF
TGTGCCAGTAGTCCGCTAGCGGGGGGTGGCAATGAGCAGTTCTTC
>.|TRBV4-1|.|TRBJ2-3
CASSHGPDTQYF
TGCGCCAGCAGCCATGGGCCAGATACGCAGTATTTT
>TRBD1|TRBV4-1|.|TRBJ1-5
CASSQQGAFSKDSQPQHF
TGCGCCAGCAGCCAGCAGGGGGCCTTTAGTAAAGATTCTCAGCCCCAGCATTTT
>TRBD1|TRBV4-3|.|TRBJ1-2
CASSKLISGTGGSDGYTF
TGCGCCAGCAGCAAGTTGATTTCCGGGACAGGGGGCAGCGATGGCTACACCTTC
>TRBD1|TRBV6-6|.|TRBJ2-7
CASSADRGRYEQYF
TGTGCCAGCAGTGCGGACAGGGGCCGGTACGAGCAGTACTTC
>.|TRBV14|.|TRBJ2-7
CASSQDLRRAYEQYF
TGTGCCAGCAGCCAAGATTTGCGGAGAGCCTACGAGCAGTACTTC
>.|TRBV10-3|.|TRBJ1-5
CAISESDRHAVHF
TGTGCCATCAGTGAGTCTGACAGGCATGCAGTGCATTTT
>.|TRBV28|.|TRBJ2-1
CASSLFREDEQFF
TGTGCCAGCAGTTTATTCCGCGAAGATGAGCAGTTCTTC
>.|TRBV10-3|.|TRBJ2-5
CAISESPGIQETQYF
TGTGCCATCAGTGAGTCGCCCGGGATACAAGAGACCCAGTACTTC
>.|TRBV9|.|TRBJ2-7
CASSSAQGHEQYF
TGTGCCAGCAGCTCAGCCCAGGGCCACGAGCAGTACTTC
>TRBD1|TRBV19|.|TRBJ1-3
CASRPWTGFSGNTIYF
TGTGCCAGTAGACCCTGGACAGGCTTCTCTGGAAACACCATATATTTT
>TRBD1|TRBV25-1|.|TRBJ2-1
CASSQAGGEYNEQFF
TGTGCCAGCAGTCAAGCAGGGGGAGAATACAATGAGCAGTTCTTC
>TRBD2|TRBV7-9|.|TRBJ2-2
CASSQGREGNTGELFF
TGTGCCAGCAGCCAGGGCAGGGAGGGGAACACCGGGGAGCTGTTTTTT
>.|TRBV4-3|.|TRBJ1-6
CASSQESGGSNSPLHF
TGCGCCAGCAGCCAAGAATCGGGAGGGAGTAATTCACCCCTCCACTTT
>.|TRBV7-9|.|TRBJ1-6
CASSLAVYNSPLHF
TGTGCCAGCAGCCTGGCAGTCTATAATTCACCCCTCCACTTT
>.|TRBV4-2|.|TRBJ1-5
CASSQGVGGQQPQHF
TGTGCCAGCAGCCAAGGGGTGGGGGGGCAACAGCCCCAGCATTTT
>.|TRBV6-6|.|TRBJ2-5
CASSYAAVQETQYF
TGTGCCAGCAGTTACGCGGCGGTCCAAGAGACCCAGTACTTC
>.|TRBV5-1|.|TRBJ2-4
CASSSFPGDSLAKNIQYF
TGCGCCAGCAGCTCCTTTCCGGGGGACAGTCTAGCCAAAAACATTCAGTACTTC
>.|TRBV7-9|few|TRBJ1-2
CASSSTTRVGYTF
TGTGCCAGCAGCTCTACAACCAGGGTTGGCTACACCTTC
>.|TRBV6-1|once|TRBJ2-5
CASSVLVGFTETQYF
TGTGCCAGCAGTGTATTGGTGGGCTTTACGGAGACCCAGTACTTC
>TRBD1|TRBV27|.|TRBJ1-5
CASRERRGQGQPQHF
TGTGCCAGCCGTGAGAGGAGGGGGCAAGGTCAGCCCCAGCATTTT
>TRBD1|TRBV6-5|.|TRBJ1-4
CASRLIGTGGEKLFF
TGTGCCAGCAGGCTAATCGGGACAGGGGGGGAAAAACTGTTTTTT
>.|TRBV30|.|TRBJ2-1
CAWTPRPPMSFSYNEQFF
TGTGCCTGGACACCGCGGCCCCCGATGAGTTTCTCCTACAATGAGCAGTTCTTC
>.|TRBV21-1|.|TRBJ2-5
CASSKAYLDGTSGGSYQETQYF
TGTGCCAGCAGCAAAGCATATTTGGATGGGACTAGCGGGGGCTCTTACCAAGAGACCCAGTACTTC
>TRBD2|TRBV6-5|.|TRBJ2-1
CASSRGGISYNEQFF
TGTGCCAGCAGTCGCGGGGGTATATCCTACAATGAGCAGTTCTTC
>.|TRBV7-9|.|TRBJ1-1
CASSLRWTENTEAFF
TGTGCCAGCAGCTTAAGGTGGACAGAGAACACTGAAGCTTTCTTT
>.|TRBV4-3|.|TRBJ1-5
CASSQDVRGDQPQHF
TGCGCCAGCAGCCAAGATGTTAGGGGCGATCAGCCCCAGCATTTT
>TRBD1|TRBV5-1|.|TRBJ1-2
CASSWGDRAYGYTF
TGCGCCAGCAGCTGGGGAGACAGGGCCTATGGCTACACCTTC
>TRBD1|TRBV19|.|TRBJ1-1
CASSIDRGAEAFF
TGTGCCAGTAGTATTGACAGGGGTGCTGAAGCTTTCTTT
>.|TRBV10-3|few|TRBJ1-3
CAISESRSDTIYF
TGTGCCATCAGTGAGAGCAGGTCGGACACCATATATTTT
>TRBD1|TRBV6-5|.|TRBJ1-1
CASRMTGSTEAFF
TGTGCCAGCAGGATGACAGGGTCGACTGAAGCTTTCTTT
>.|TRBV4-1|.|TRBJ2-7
CASSQEAQGGIYEQYF
TGCGCCAGCAGCCAAGAAGCACAGGGCGGTATCTACGAGCAGTACTTC
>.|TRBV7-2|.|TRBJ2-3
CASSLSVRSTDTQYF
TGTGCCAGCAGCTTGTCGGTCAGGAGCACAGATACGCAGTATTTT
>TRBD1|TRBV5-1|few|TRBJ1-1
CASTLPGQEEAFF
TGCGCCAGCACCCTACCGGGACAGGAGGAAGCTTTCTTT